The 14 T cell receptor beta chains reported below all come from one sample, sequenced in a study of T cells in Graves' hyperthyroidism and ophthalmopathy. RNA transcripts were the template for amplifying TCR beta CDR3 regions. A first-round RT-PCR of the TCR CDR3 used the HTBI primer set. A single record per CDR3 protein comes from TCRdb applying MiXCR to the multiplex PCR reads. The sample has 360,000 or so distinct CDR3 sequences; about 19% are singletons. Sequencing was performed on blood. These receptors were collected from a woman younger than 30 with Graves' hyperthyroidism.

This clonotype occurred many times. CDR3 sequence (DNA): TGCAGTGCTTTCCCTGCGGGACAGGGGATTTCCTACGAGCAGTACTTC. Translated: CSAFPAGQGISYEQYF. This rearrangement joins TRBV20-1 to TRBJ2-7, with 10 bases that match TRBD1. Unmatched junction bases numbered 11, after V lost 5 bases and J lost 1 base. The germline V gene encodes CDR1 DFQATT and CDR2 SNEGSKA (reference sequence). There are 16 residues in the CDR3.

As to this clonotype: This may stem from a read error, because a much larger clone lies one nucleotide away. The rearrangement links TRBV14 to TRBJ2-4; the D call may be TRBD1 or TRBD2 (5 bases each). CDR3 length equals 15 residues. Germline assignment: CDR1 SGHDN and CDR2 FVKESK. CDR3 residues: CASSQVGGQGNIKYF. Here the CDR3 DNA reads TGTGCCAGCAGCCAAGTGGGCGGGCAGGGAAACATTAAGTACTTC.

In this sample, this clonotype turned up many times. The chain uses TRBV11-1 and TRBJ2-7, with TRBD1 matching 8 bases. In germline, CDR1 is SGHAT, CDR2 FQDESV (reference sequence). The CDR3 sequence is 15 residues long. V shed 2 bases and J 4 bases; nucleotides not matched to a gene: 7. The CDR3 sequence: CASSLLPGGLYEQYF. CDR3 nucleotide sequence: TGTGCCAGCAGCTTACTGCCAGGGGGCCTATACGAGCAGTACTTC.

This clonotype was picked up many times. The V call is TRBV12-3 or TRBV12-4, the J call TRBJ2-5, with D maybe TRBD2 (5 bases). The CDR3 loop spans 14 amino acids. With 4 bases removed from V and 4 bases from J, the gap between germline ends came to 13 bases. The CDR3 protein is CASSWSGGGETQYF. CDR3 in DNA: TGTGCCAGCAGTTGGAGCGGCGGAGGAGAGACCCAGTACTTC.

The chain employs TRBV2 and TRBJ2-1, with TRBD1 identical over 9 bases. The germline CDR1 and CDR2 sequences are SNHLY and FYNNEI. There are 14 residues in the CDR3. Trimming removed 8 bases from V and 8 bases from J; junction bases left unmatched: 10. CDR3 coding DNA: TGTGCCAGCTGTCGGGGACAGGGTCCCGATGAGCAGTTCTTC. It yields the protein CASCRGQGPDEQFF.

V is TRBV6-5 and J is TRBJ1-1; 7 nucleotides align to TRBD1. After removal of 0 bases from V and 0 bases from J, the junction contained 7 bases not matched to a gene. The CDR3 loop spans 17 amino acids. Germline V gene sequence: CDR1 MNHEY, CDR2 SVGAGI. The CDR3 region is CASSYSTLGQMNTEAFF. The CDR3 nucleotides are TGTGCCAGCAGTTACTCGACTCTGGGACAGATGAACACTGAAGCTTTCTTT.

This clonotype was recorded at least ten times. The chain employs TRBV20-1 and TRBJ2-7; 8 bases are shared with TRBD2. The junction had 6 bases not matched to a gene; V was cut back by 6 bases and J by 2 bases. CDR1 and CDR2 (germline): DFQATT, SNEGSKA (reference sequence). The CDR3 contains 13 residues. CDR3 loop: CSARRGGPYEQYF. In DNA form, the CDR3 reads TGCAGTGCCCGTCGGGGGGGCCCCTACGAGCAGTACTTC.

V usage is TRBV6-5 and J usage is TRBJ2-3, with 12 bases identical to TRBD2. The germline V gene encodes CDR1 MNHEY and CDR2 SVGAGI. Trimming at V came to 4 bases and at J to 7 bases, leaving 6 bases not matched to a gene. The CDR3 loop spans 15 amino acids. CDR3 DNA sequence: TGTGCCAGCAGTTCCACTAGCGGGGGGCCGAATACGCAGTATTTT. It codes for CASSSTSGGPNTQYF.

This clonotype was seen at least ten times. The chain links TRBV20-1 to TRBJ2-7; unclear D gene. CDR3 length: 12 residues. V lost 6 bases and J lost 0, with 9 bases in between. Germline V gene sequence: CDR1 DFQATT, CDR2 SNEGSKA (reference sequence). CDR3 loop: CSAVSSSYEQYF. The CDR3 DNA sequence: TGCAGTGCCGTATCAAGCTCCTACGAGCAGTACTTC.

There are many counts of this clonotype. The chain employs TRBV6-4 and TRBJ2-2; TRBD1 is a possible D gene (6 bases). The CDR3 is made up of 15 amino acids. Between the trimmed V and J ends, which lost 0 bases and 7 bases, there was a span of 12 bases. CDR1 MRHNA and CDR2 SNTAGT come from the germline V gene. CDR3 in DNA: TGTGCCAGCAGTGACTCGTGGACAGAACACGGGGAGCTGTTTTTT. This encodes CASSDSWTEHGELFF.

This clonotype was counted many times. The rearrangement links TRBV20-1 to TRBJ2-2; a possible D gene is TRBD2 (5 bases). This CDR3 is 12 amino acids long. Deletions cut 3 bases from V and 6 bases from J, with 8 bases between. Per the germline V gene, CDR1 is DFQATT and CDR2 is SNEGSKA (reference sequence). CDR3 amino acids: CSARGAAGELFF. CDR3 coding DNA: TGCAGTGCTAGGGGAGCAGCCGGGGAGCTGTTTTTT.

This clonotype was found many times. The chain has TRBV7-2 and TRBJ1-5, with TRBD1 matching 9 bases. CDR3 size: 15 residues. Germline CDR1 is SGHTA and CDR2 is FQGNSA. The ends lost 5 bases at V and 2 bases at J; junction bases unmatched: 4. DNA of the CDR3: TGTGCCAGCAGCGTAAGGACAGGGGGCAATCAGCCCCAGCATTTT. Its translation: CASSVRTGGNQPQHF.

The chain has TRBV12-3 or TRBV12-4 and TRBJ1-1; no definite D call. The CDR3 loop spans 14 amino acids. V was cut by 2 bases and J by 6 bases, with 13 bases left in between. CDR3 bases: TGTGCCAGCAGTTTACCCGGGTTCGGCGCTGAAGCTTTCTTT. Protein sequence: CASSLPGFGAEAFF.

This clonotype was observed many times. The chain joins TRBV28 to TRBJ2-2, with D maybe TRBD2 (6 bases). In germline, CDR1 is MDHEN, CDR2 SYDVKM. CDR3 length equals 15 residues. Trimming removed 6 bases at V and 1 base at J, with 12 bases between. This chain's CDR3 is CASSSGLLNTGELFF. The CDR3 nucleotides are TGTGCCAGCAGCTCGGGACTCCTGAACACCGGGGAGCTGTTTTTT.